This T cell receptor beta chain was sequenced for a study of blood T cells in healthy people across ages. Of note for this clonotype: What it binds is not known.

CDR1 DFQATT and CDR2 SNEGSKA come from the germline V gene (reference sequence). Trimming took 3 bases from V and 4 from J, leaving 13 bases between them. This CDR3 has 13 amino acids. Findings of the study overall: A roughly linear age-dependent decrease characterized TCR beta diversity per million T cells.

The authors ran a second PCR of about 6 to 12 cycles using a sample-barcoded 5' primer and a J-beta primer mix. TCRdb ran MiXCR on the 5' RACE reads and lists one entry per CDR3 protein. The sample includes fewer than 2,000,000 distinct CDR3 sequences, about two fifths of them seen just once. The sample taken for sequencing was blood. The genes are TRBV20-1 and TRBJ2-7, with D maybe TRBD1 (5 bases). The receptor comes from a human donor in good health. The DNA for the CDR3 is TGCAGTGCTAGTCCAGGGTTGGATTACGAGCAGTACTTC. Translating it yields CSASPGLDYEQYF.